Listed below are T cell receptor beta chains from one sample, sequenced in a study of blood T cell repertoires in COVID-19. Measured with immunoSEQ multiplex PCR; TCRdb has only the in-frame clones, and not every one. The sample includes under 300,000 clones, about 83% of them seen just once. The specimen sequenced was peripheral blood. The origin of the receptors is a woman in her 50s who had recovered from COVID-19. Both conserved end residues are part of each CDR3. The order of the fields is CDR3 protein, CDR3 DNA, J gene, clone size, D gene, V gene. D genes are given only for firm matches. Expanded clones are given a class, and other clones once, few, many or no size at all.

CDR3 protein: CSAYYQETQYF
CDR3 DNA: TGCAGTGCGTATTACCAAGAGACCCAGTACTTC
J gene: TRBJ2-5
clone size: -
D gene: -
V gene: TRBV20-1

CDR3 protein: CASSYSTGSTETQYF
CDR3 DNA: TGTGCCAGCAGTTACTCAACAGGGTCAACGGAGACCCAGTACTTC
J gene: TRBJ2-5
clone size: -
D gene: -
V gene: TRBV6-2/TRBV6-3

CDR3 protein: CASSTAGGVETQYF
CDR3 DNA: TGTGCCAGTAGTACAGCAGGGGGCGTGGAGACCCAGTACTTC
J gene: TRBJ2-5
clone size: -
D gene: TRBD1
V gene: TRBV19

CDR3 protein: CASSQDGEWDEKLFF
CDR3 DNA: TGCGCCAGCAGCCAAGATGGGGAGTGGGATGAAAAACTGTTTTTT
J gene: TRBJ1-4
clone size: -
D gene: -
V gene: TRBV4-1

CDR3 protein: CASSLTGDSNQPQHF
CDR3 DNA: TGTGCCAGCAGCTTAACGGGGGATAGCAATCAGCCCCAGCATTTT
J gene: TRBJ1-5
clone size: -
D gene: -
V gene: TRBV7-9

CDR3 protein: CASSKGTSGAYEQYF
CDR3 DNA: TGCGCCAGCAGCAAAGGGACTAGCGGAGCCTACGAGCAGTACTTC
J gene: TRBJ2-7
clone size: -
D gene: TRBD2
V gene: TRBV5-1

CDR3 protein: CASSYPSGSVNEQYF
CDR3 DNA: TGTGCCAGCAGTTACCCTAGCGGGAGTGTCAACGAGCAGTACTTC
J gene: TRBJ2-7
clone size: -
D gene: TRBD2
V gene: TRBV6-2/TRBV6-3

CDR3 protein: CSVVVQGRKDTEAFF
CDR3 DNA: TGCAGCGTTGTGGTCCAGGGAAGGAAGGACACTGAAGCTTTCTTT
J gene: TRBJ1-1
clone size: -
D gene: -
V gene: TRBV29-1

CDR3 protein: CAISESTGVRDTQYF
CDR3 DNA: TGTGCCATCAGTGAGTCGACCGGGGTGAGAGATACGCAGTATTTT
J gene: TRBJ2-3
clone size: -
D gene: -
V gene: TRBV10-3

CDR3 protein: CASRSDRELEQFF
CDR3 DNA: TGTGCCAGCAGATCAGACAGAGAACTTGAGCAGTTCTTC
J gene: TRBJ2-1
clone size: -
D gene: -
V gene: TRBV6-5

CDR3 protein: CASSSGGRISNYGYTF
CDR3 DNA: TGTGCCAGCAGCTCGGGGGGGCGGATTTCTAACTATGGCTACACCTTC
J gene: TRBJ1-2
clone size: -
D gene: -
V gene: TRBV5-6

CDR3 protein: CASSLIRGHQPQHF
CDR3 DNA: TGCGCCAGCAGCTTGATTAGGGGTCATCAGCCCCAGCATTTT
J gene: TRBJ1-5
clone size: -
D gene: -
V gene: TRBV5-1

CDR3 protein: CAWSVGSGADTQYF
CDR3 DNA: TGTGCCTGGAGTGTAGGCTCCGGGGCAGATACGCAGTATTTT
J gene: TRBJ2-3
clone size: -
D gene: -
V gene: TRBV30

CDR3 protein: CASSLTGEVTGELFF
CDR3 DNA: TGCGCCAGCAGCTTAACAGGGGAGGTCACCGGGGAGCTGTTTTTT
J gene: TRBJ2-2
clone size: once
D gene: -
V gene: TRBV5-1

CDR3 protein: CASSQHRVSGNTIYF
CDR3 DNA: TGTGCCAGCAGCCAACACAGGGTGTCTGGAAACACCATATATTTT
J gene: TRBJ1-3
clone size: -
D gene: -
V gene: TRBV14

CDR3 protein: CASSPLGARYNEKLFF
CDR3 DNA: TGCGCCAGCAGCCCCCTGGGGGCGCGTTATAATGAAAAACTGTTTTTT
J gene: TRBJ1-4
clone size: -
D gene: -
V gene: TRBV5-1

CDR3 protein: CAISSGTQGTDTQYF
CDR3 DNA: TGTGCCATCAGTTCCGGGACACAAGGCACAGATACGCAGTATTTT
J gene: TRBJ2-3
clone size: once
D gene: -
V gene: TRBV10-3

CDR3 protein: CASSSGQASNYGYGYTF
CDR3 DNA: TGTGCCAGCAGTTCCGGACAGGCATCTAACTATGGCTATGGCTACACCTTC
J gene: TRBJ1-2
clone size: few
D gene: TRBD1
V gene: TRBV27

CDR3 protein: CASTERGSYNEQFF
CDR3 DNA: TGTGCCAGCACCGAGCGGGGCTCCTACAATGAGCAGTTCTTC
J gene: TRBJ2-1
clone size: -
D gene: TRBD2
V gene: TRBV2

CDR3 protein: CASSQGGQPQHF
CDR3 DNA: TGCGCCAGCAGTCAGGGGGGTCAGCCCCAGCATTTT
J gene: TRBJ1-5
clone size: -
D gene: TRBD1
V gene: TRBV10-2

CDR3 protein: CASRGPGRKLFF
CDR3 DNA: TGTGCCAGCAGAGGCCCAGGGCGAAAACTGTTTTTT
J gene: TRBJ1-4
clone size: -
D gene: -
V gene: TRBV7-2

CDR3 protein: CASSSRGWQNTEAFF
CDR3 DNA: TGTGCCAGCAGTTCCCGAGGGTGGCAGAACACTGAAGCTTTCTTT
J gene: TRBJ1-1
clone size: -
D gene: -
V gene: TRBV28

CDR3 protein: CAATGGEAYEQYF
CDR3 DNA: TGTGCCGCAACGGGCGGGGAAGCCTACGAGCAGTACTTC
J gene: TRBJ2-7
clone size: -
D gene: -
V gene: TRBV19

CDR3 protein: CASSPQSGTRTYNEQFF
CDR3 DNA: TGCGCCAGCAGCCCACAGTCCGGGACTAGGACCTACAATGAGCAGTTCTTC
J gene: TRBJ2-1
clone size: -
D gene: TRBD2
V gene: TRBV5-1

CDR3 protein: CASSLGQGSQETQYF
CDR3 DNA: TGTGCCAGCAGCTTAGGACAGGGAAGCCAAGAGACCCAGTACTTC
J gene: TRBJ2-5
clone size: -
D gene: TRBD1
V gene: TRBV7-9

CDR3 protein: CASSRVTDTQYF
CDR3 DNA: TGTGCCAGCAGCCGCGTCACAGATACGCAGTATTTT
J gene: TRBJ2-3
clone size: -
D gene: -
V gene: TRBV5-6

CDR3 protein: CASSPTSGRYNEQFF
CDR3 DNA: TGTGCCAGCAGCCCGACTAGCGGGCGCTACAATGAGCAGTTCTTC
J gene: TRBJ2-1
clone size: -
D gene: TRBD2
V gene: TRBV9

CDR3 protein: CASSYLAGGLYEQYF
CDR3 DNA: TGCGCCAGCAGCTACCTAGCGGGGGGGCTGTACGAGCAGTACTTC
J gene: TRBJ2-7
clone size: -
D gene: TRBD2
V gene: TRBV5-1

CDR3 protein: CASSAGQGVEAFF
CDR3 DNA: TGTGCCAGCAGCGCCGGACAGGGGGTTGAAGCTTTCTTT
J gene: TRBJ1-1
clone size: -
D gene: TRBD1
V gene: TRBV9

CDR3 protein: CASSTGTGGLYGYTF
CDR3 DNA: TGTGCCAGCTCAACCGGGACAGGGGGCCTCTATGGCTACACCTTC
J gene: TRBJ1-2
clone size: -
D gene: TRBD1
V gene: TRBV18

CDR3 protein: CASSREEVYEQYF
CDR3 DNA: TGTGCCAGCAGCAGGGAGGAGGTCTACGAGCAGTACTTC
J gene: TRBJ2-7
clone size: -
D gene: -
V gene: TRBV6-6

CDR3 protein: CASSQHPTGDLTITDTQYF
CDR3 DNA: TGCGCCAGCAGCCAACACCCCACAGGGGACCTGACCATCACAGATACGCAGTATTTT
J gene: TRBJ2-3
clone size: -
D gene: TRBD1
V gene: TRBV4-3

CDR3 protein: CASSVDPGSTDTQYF
CDR3 DNA: TGTGCCAGCAGCGTAGACCCGGGGAGCACAGATACGCAGTATTTT
J gene: TRBJ2-3
clone size: -
D gene: -
V gene: TRBV9

CDR3 protein: CSGMTVSGNTIYF
CDR3 DNA: TGCAGCGGCATGACAGTCTCTGGAAACACCATATATTTT
J gene: TRBJ1-3
clone size: -
D gene: -
V gene: TRBV29-1

CDR3 protein: CASSPRTRWETQYF
CDR3 DNA: TGTGCCAGTAGTCCTCGGACTAGATGGGAGACCCAGTACTTC
J gene: TRBJ2-5
clone size: -
D gene: TRBD2
V gene: TRBV19

CDR3 protein: CASGEQGTYEQYF
CDR3 DNA: TGTGCTAGTGGTGAACAGGGTACCTACGAGCAGTACTTC
J gene: TRBJ2-7
clone size: -
D gene: -
V gene: TRBV12-5

CDR3 protein: CASSVGLADTGELFF
CDR3 DNA: TGTGCCAGCAGCGTCGGACTAGCAGACACCGGGGAGCTGTTTTTT
J gene: TRBJ2-2
clone size: -
D gene: TRBD2
V gene: TRBV7-3

CDR3 protein: CATSDRGETQYF
CDR3 DNA: TGTGCCACCAGTGACAGGGGTGAGACCCAGTACTTC
J gene: TRBJ2-5
clone size: -
D gene: -
V gene: TRBV24-1

CDR3 protein: CASSPGRGRTHEQYF
CDR3 DNA: TGTGCCAGTAGCCCCGGGAGGGGCCGAACGCACGAGCAGTACTTC
J gene: TRBJ2-7
clone size: -
D gene: TRBD2
V gene: TRBV19

CDR3 protein: CASSEGGSPGSYEQYF
CDR3 DNA: TGTGCCAGCAGTGAAGGCGGGTCTCCTGGCTCCTACGAGCAGTACTTC
J gene: TRBJ2-7
clone size: -
D gene: -
V gene: TRBV2

CDR3 protein: CASSVPVGQSSTNEKLFF
CDR3 DNA: TGTGCCAGCAGCGTCCCCGTGGGACAGAGCTCAACTAATGAAAAACTGTTTTTT
J gene: TRBJ1-4
clone size: -
D gene: TRBD1
V gene: TRBV3-1/TRBV3-2

CDR3 protein: CASTQQGANYGYTF
CDR3 DNA: TGTGCCAGCACTCAGCAGGGGGCTAACTATGGCTACACCTTC
J gene: TRBJ1-2
clone size: -
D gene: TRBD1
V gene: TRBV2

CDR3 protein: CASSLWEADTQYF
CDR3 DNA: TGTGCCAGCAGTTTATGGGAGGCAGATACGCAGTATTTT
J gene: TRBJ2-3
clone size: -
D gene: -
V gene: TRBV27

CDR3 protein: CAWSGGGALFF
CDR3 DNA: TGTGCCTGGAGTGGGGGGGGTGCTTTGTTCTTC
J gene: TRBJ2-1
clone size: -
D gene: TRBD2
V gene: TRBV30

CDR3 protein: CASSQQGFTNEKLFF
CDR3 DNA: TGTGCCAGCAGCCAACAGGGGTTTACTAATGAAAAACTGTTTTTT
J gene: TRBJ1-4
clone size: -
D gene: -
V gene: TRBV14

CDR3 protein: CASSVDGVAKNIQYF
CDR3 DNA: TGTGCCAGCAGCGTAGATGGAGTAGCCAAAAACATTCAGTACTTC
J gene: TRBJ2-4
clone size: -
D gene: -
V gene: TRBV9

CDR3 protein: CASSPRQVQEKLFF
CDR3 DNA: TGTGCCAGCAGCCCACGACAGGTACAGGAAAAACTGTTTTTT
J gene: TRBJ1-4
clone size: once
D gene: -
V gene: TRBV5-5

CDR3 protein: CASSQTPNTEAFF
CDR3 DNA: TGTGCCAGCAGCCAAACACCGAACACTGAAGCTTTCTTT
J gene: TRBJ1-1
clone size: -
D gene: -
V gene: TRBV14

CDR3 protein: CASSYPLGAAQRNTEAFF
CDR3 DNA: TGTGCCAGCAGTTATCCCCTTGGGGCAGCACAAAGGAACACTGAAGCTTTCTTT
J gene: TRBJ1-1
clone size: -
D gene: -
V gene: TRBV6-2/TRBV6-3

CDR3 protein: CTAVSGTTDSNQPQHF
CDR3 DNA: TGTACAGCAGTTAGTGGCACGACCGATAGCAATCAGCCCCAGCATTTT
J gene: TRBJ1-5
clone size: -
D gene: -
V gene: TRBV6-8

CDR3 protein: CASSSRDRGVSGTGELFF
CDR3 DNA: TGTGCCAGCAGCTCCCGGGACAGGGGAGTATCGGGCACCGGGGAGCTGTTTTTT
J gene: TRBJ2-2
clone size: -
D gene: TRBD1
V gene: TRBV7-3

CDR3 protein: CASSLTTSGASEGTQYF
CDR3 DNA: TGTGCCAGCAGCCTTACCACTAGCGGGGCCTCAGAGGGGACGCAGTATTTT
J gene: TRBJ2-3
clone size: -
D gene: TRBD2
V gene: TRBV2

CDR3 protein: CASSGSGATQETQYF
CDR3 DNA: TGCGCCAGCTCGGGCAGCGGGGCAACTCAAGAGACCCAGTACTTC
J gene: TRBJ2-5
clone size: -
D gene: TRBD2
V gene: TRBV5-1